The 12 T cell receptor beta chains below come from one sample, sequenced in a study of blood T cells in healthy people across ages. Primed by a sample-barcoded 5' primer and a J-beta primer mix, a second PCR proceeded for about 6 to 11 cycles. Via MiXCR, TCRdb re-called the 5' RACE reads, giving one row per CDR3 protein. The repertoire has 1.5 million to 2 million distinct CDR3 sequences, 35% to 50% of them found once; the top ten carry roughly 23%. Sequencing used blood. These receptor sequences come from a human donor in good health.

The chain employs TRBV9 and TRBJ2-4; 13 bases map to TRBD2. The CDR3 runs to 15 residues. Germline values: CDR1 SGDLS, CDR2 YYNGEE. Trimming removed 2 bases from V and 13 bases from J; junction bases left unmatched: 9. In DNA form, the CDR3 reads TGTGCCAGCAGCGTGACGGGACTAGCGGGGAGGGGGCAGTACTTC. Translation gives CASSVTGLAGRGQYF.

The rearrangement links TRBV10-3 to TRBJ1-1; D uncertain. Germline-derived CDR1 and CDR2 are ENHRY and SYGVKD. The CDR3 runs to 14 residues. V was pared by 3 bases and J by 3 bases, with 11 bases between. This chain's CDR3 is CAISDIQKDTEAFF. The CDR3 coding sequence is TGTGCCATCAGTGATATACAGAAGGACACTGAAGCTTTCTTT.

The chain has TRBV3-1 and TRBJ2-1; D ambiguous. This CDR3 is built from 13 residues. Trimming cost V 1 base and J 12 bases, with 13 bases left between them. Germline CDR1 and CDR2: LGHDT and YNNKEL (reference sequence). Here the CDR3 reads CASSQGRDGPQFF. In DNA, the CDR3 is TGTGCCAGCAGCCAAGGAAGGGATGGACCGCAGTTCTTC.

As to this clonotype: A single base separates this from a much larger clone, so it may be a read error. The chain has TRBV10-2 and TRBJ1-2; D is perhaps TRBD1 (6 bases). This CDR3 has 12 residues. Germline lookup yields CDR1 WSHSY and CDR2 SAAADI. The V end was cut by 7 bases, the J end by 6 bases, with 12 bases between. CDR3 DNA sequence: TGCGCCAGCAATGCGCAGGGGCATGGCTACACCTTC. It codes for CASNAQGHGYTF.

This clonotype was counted between two and nine times. This sequence joins TRBV28 and TRBJ1-5; D remains ambiguous. Trimming pared 6 bases from V and 7 bases from J, leaving 16 bases between. The CDR3 sequence is 14 residues long. CDR1 and CDR2 (germline): MDHEN, SYDVKM. The CDR3 sequence is CASSPPGTQQPQHF. In DNA, the CDR3 is TGTGCCAGCAGCCCCCCCGGTACTCAACAGCCCCAGCATTTT.

The chain employs TRBV4-3 and TRBJ2-3; D may be TRBD1 (8 bases). V shed 2 bases and J shed 5 bases, with 17 bases lying between them. Germline lookup yields CDR1 LGHNA and CDR2 YSLEER. The CDR3 length is 16 residues. Here the CDR3 reads CASSQLQGGPGDTQYF. The CDR3 bases are TGCGCCAGCAGCCAACTACAGGGGGGGCCTGGAGATACGCAGTATTTT.

The chain links TRBV29-1 to TRBJ2-3, with 7 bases lining up with TRBD2. V dropped 4 bases and J dropped 5; count of bases not matched to a gene: 3. Per germline, CDR1 SQVTM and CDR2 ANQGSEA. The CDR3 length is 12 residues. The DNA of the CDR3 is TGCAGCGTTGGGCGGGGGAAAGATACGCAGTATTTT. Protein sequence: CSVGRGKDTQYF.

This clonotype turned up a few times. The chain recombines TRBV20-1 with TRBJ1-1, with D unresolved. CDR1 is DFQATT, CDR2 SNEGSKA, per germline (reference sequence). Trimming shortened V by 3 bases and J by 8 bases, and 10 bases separated the two germline ends. The CDR3 has 11 residues. The CDR3 loop reads CSASVVDEAFF. The CDR3 DNA sequence: TGCAGTGCTAGCGTGGTAGACGAAGCTTTCTTT.

The chain recombines TRBV28 with TRBJ1-6; D remains ambiguous. V was pared by 3 bases and J by 7 bases, with 16 bases between. There are 16 residues in the CDR3. Germline V gene data show CDR1 as MDHEN and CDR2 as SYDVKM. CDR3 amino acids: CASSFVSTIGNSPLHF. CDR3 sequence (DNA): TGTGCCAGCAGTTTTGTCTCTACGATAGGGAATTCACCCCTCCACTTT.

The chain couples TRBV9 to TRBJ2-4, with 13 nucleotides matching TRBD2. The tail of the sequence fits TRBJ2-7 better, so the J call may be wrong. Germline values: CDR1 SGDLS, CDR2 YYNGEE. The CDR3 is 14 residues long. CDR3 DNA sequence: TGTGCCAGCAGCGGGACTAGCGGGGGCGTCGAGCAGTACTTC. Translation gives CASSGTSGGVEQYF.

This clonotype was seen a handful of times. This sequence joins TRBV20-1 and TRBJ1-2; TRBD1 matches at 10 bases. V shed 6 bases, J shed 1 base, and the junction held 11 bases outside the gene matches. CDR3 length equals 16 residues. CDR1 and CDR2 from the germline V gene are DFQATT and SNEGSKA (reference sequence). The CDR3 DNA sequence: TGCAGTGCCATCCTCCTCTGGACAGGGGGTAACTATGGCTACACCTTC. Protein product: CSAILLWTGGNYGYTF.

V gene TRBV20-1 combines with J gene TRBJ2-3, with TRBD2 matching 9 bases. The CDR3 runs 15 residues. CDR1 DFQATT and CDR2 SNEGSKA come from the germline V gene (reference sequence). Trimming at V came to 6 bases and at J to 1 base, leaving 8 bases not matched to a gene. The CDR3 bases are TGCAGTGCCCTCGACTCTAGCGGGGGCACAGATACGCAGTATTTT. Translated, it gives CSALDSSGGTDTQYF.